This TCR beta chain originates from a study of circulating and synovial CD4+ cells in juvenile arthritis. The ends were cut back, 6 bases at V and 5 bases at J, with 13 bases in the middle. Per germline, CDR1 SNHLY and CDR2 FYNNEI. CDR3 size: 13 residues. Profiling relied on immunoSEQ multiplex PCR, and the TCRdb table lists in-frame clones only, not all of them. The repertoire consists of about 16,000 clones, with about 90% occurring once and the leading ten covering less than 0.95%. This sequence was found in a human donor with juvenile idiopathic arthritis. Sequencing used CD4+ T cells from blood. The chain joins TRBV2 to TRBJ2-5; maybe TRBD2 (7 bases). The CDR3 loop reads CASRGGPGETQYF. The CDR3 DNA is TGTGCCAGCAGGGGGGGGCCTGGGGAGACCCAGTACTTC.